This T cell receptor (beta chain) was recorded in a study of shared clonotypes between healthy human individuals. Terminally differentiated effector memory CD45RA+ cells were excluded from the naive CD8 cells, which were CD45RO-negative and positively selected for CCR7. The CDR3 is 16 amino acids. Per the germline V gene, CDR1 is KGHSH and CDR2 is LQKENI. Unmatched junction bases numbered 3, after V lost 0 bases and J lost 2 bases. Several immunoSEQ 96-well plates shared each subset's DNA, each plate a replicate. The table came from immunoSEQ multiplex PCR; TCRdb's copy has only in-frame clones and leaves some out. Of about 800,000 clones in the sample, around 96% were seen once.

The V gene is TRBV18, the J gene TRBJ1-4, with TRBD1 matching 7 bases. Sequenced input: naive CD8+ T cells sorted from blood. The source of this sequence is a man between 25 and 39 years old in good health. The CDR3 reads CASSPPAGGTNEKLFF. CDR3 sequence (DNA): TGTGCCAGCTCACCACCGGCAGGGGGGACTAATGAAAAACTGTTTTTT.